This T cell receptor (beta chain) was recorded in a study of control samples from healthy donors and cancer patients. This CDR3 spans 13 amino acids. Germline CDR1 MNHNS, CDR2 SASEGT. Trimming took off 1 base at V and 6 bases at J, with 9 bases between the two ends. Generated by immunoSEQ multiplex PCR, the TCRdb table keeps only in-frame clones and is missing some. Of around 84,000 clones in the sample, around 92% were seen once. The gene calls are TRBV6-1 and TRBJ1-2; D ambiguous. Sequencing was carried out using blood. The sequence came from a man aged 25-45 years in good health. CDR3 nucleotide sequence: TGTGCCAGCAGTGAAGGACCCAATAATGGCTACACCTTC. It encodes CASSEGPNNGYTF.